This TCR beta chain was documented in a study of T cell clones after liver transplantation. Whole-study findings and limits: Conclusions were preliminary, with small, heterogeneous patient groups.

Turning to this clone: Its antigen is not known.

Sequencing used immunoSEQ multiplex PCR; TCRdb keeps in-frame clones, though not all of them. This table has 8,000 to 10,000 clones, around three quarters appearing once. The V end lost 2 bases, the J end lost 0 bases, and 8 bases lay between the germline ends. The V gene's germline CDR1 is MNHEY and CDR2 SMNVEV (reference sequence). This CDR3 is 15 amino acids long. This specimen consisted of CD8+ T cells from blood, obtained at the roughly 16-month timepoint. The chain couples TRBV27 to TRBJ2-1; D uncertain. The receptor was isolated from a human patient who received a liver transplant. Some T cells may trace back to the graft donor. The CDR3 nucleotides are TGTGCCAGCAGTTTAGCAGGTAACTCCTACAATGAGCAGTTCTTC. Translating it yields CASSLAGNSYNEQFF.